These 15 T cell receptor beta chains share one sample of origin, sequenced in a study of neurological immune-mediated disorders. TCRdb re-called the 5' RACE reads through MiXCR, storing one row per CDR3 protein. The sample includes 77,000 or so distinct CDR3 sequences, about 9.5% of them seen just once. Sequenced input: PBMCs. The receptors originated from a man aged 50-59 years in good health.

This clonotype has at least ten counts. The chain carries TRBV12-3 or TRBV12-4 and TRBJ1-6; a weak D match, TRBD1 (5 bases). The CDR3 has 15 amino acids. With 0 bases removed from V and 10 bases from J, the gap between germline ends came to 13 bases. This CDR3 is CASSLAVGGASPLHF. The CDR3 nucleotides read TGTGCCAGCAGTTTAGCGGTCGGGGGAGCATCACCCCTCCACTTT.

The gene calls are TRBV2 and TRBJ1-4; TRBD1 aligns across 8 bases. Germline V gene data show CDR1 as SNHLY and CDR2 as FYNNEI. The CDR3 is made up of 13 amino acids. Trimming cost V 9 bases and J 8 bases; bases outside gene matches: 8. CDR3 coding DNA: TGTGCCAGTCTAGGACAGGGAAAAGAAAAACTGTTTTTT. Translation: CASLGQGKEKLFF.

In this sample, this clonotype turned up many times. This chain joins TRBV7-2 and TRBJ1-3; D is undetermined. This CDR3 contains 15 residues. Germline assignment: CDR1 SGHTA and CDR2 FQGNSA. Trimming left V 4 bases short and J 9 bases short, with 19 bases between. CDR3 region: CASSSPRREWGTIYF. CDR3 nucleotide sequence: TGTGCCAGCAGCTCCCCGAGGAGGGAGTGGGGCACCATATATTTT.

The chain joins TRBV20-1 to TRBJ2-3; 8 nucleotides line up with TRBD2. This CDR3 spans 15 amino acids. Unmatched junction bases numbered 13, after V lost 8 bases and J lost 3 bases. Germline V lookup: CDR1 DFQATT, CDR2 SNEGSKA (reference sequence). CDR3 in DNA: TGCAGTATCAGCGGGAGTGGGGGATGGACAGATACGCAGTATTTT. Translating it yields CSISGSGGWTDTQYF.

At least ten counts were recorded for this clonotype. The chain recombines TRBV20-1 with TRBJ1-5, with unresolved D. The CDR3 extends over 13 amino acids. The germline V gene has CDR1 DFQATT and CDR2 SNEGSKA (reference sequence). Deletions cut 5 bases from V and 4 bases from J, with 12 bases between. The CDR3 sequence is CSARGDTNQPQHF. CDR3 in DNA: TGCAGTGCTCGGGGTGATACAAATCAGCCCCAGCATTTT.

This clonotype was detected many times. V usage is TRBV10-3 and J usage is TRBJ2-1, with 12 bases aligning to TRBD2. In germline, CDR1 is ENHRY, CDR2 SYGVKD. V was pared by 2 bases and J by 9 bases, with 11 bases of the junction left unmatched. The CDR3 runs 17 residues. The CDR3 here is CAISEGGSTSGRSEQFF. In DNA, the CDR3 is TGTGCCATCAGTGAGGGGGGGAGCACTAGCGGGAGGTCTGAGCAGTTCTTC.

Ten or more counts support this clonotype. CDR3 region: CASSEGDRGRKYF. CDR3 DNA: TGTGCCAGCAGTGAAGGGGACAGGGGAAGAAAGTATTTT. The gene calls are TRBV2 and TRBJ2-3; the match to TRBD1 covers 10 bases. The CDR3 sequence is 13 residues long. V trimming: 1 base; J trimming: 13 bases; junction bases outside the gene matches: 5. Germline V gene lookup returns CDR1 SNHLY and CDR2 FYNNEI.

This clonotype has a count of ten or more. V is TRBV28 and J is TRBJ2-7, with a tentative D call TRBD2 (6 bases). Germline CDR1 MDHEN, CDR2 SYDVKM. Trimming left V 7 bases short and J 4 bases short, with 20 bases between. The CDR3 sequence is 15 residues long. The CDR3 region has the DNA TGTGCCAGCACCCGAACAAGGAGGGAGCGGTACGAGCAGTACTTC. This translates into CASTRTRRERYEQYF.

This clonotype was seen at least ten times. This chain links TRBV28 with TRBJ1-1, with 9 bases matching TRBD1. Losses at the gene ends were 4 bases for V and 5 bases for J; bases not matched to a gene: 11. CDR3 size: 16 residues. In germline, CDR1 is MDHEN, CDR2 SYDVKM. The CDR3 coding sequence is TGTGCCAGCAGTTCCACTGGACAGGGGATCCGAACTGAAGCTTTCTTT. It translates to CASSSTGQGIRTEAFF.

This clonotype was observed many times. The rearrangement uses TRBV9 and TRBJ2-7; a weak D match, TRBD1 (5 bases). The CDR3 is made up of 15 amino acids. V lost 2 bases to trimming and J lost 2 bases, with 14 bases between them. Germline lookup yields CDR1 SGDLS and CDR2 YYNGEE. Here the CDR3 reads CASSVRADSTYEQYF. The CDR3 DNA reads TGTGCCAGCAGCGTCCGAGCAGACAGCACCTACGAGCAGTACTTC.

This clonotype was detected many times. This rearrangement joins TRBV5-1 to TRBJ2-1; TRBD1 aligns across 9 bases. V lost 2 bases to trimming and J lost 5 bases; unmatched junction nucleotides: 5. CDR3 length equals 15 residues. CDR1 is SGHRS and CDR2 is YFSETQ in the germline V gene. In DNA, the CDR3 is TGCGCCAGCAGCTTAGGACAGGGGCCGAACAATGAGCAGTTCTTC. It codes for CASSLGQGPNNEQFF. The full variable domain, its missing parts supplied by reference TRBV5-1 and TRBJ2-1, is KAGVTQTPRYLIKTRGQQVTLSCSPISGHRSVSWYQQTPGQGLQFLFEYFSETQRNKGNFPGRFSGRQFSNSRSEMNVSTLELGDSALYLCASSLGQGPNNEQFFGPGTRLTVL.

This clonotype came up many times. The CDR3 DNA reads as TGTGCCAGCTCGCTGGAGAGGGCCTCCTACAATGAGCAGTTCTTC. Its translation: CASSLERASYNEQFF. The V gene is TRBV6-4, the J gene TRBJ2-1; D is perhaps TRBD2 (5 bases). Trimming left V 8 bases short and J 0 bases short, with 14 bases between. CDR3 size: 15 residues. The germline CDR1 and CDR2 sequences are MRHNA and SNTAGT.

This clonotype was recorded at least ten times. Here the CDR3 DNA reads TGCAGTGCTAGAGAACCCCAGGCCCGCACAGATACGCAGTATTTT. Amino acids: CSAREPQARTDTQYF. The V and J genes are TRBV20-1 and TRBJ2-3; D unclear. The CDR3 has 15 amino acids. Germline CDR1 is DFQATT and CDR2 is SNEGSKA (reference sequence). V lost 0 bases, J lost 1 base, and 11 bases lay in between.

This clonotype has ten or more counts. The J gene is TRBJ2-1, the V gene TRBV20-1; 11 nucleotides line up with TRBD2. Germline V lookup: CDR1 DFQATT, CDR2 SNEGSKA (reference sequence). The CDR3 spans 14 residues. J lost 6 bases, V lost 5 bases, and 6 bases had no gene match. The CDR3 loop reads CSALLAGVFNEQFF. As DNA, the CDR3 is TGCAGTGCTTTACTAGCGGGGGTATTCAATGAGCAGTTCTTC.

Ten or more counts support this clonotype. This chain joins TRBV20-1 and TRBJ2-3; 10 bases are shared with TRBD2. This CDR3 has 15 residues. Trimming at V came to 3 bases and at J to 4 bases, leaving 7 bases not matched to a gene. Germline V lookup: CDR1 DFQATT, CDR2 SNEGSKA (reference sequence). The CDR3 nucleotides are TGCAGTGCTAGTGAGCGGGAGGGCCGGGCAGATACGCAGTATTTT. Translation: CSASEREGRADTQYF.